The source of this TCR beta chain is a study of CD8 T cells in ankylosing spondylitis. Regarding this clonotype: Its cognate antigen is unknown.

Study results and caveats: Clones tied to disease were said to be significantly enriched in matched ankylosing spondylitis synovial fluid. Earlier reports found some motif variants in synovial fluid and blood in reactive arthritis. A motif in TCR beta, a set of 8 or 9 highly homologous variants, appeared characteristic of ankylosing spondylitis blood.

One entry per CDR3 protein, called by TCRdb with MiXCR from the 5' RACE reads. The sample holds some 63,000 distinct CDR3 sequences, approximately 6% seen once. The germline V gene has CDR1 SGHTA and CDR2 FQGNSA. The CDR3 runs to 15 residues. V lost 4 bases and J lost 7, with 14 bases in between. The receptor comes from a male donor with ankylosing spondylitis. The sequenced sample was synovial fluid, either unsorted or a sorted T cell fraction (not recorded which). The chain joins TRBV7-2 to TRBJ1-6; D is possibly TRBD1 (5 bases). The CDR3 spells CASSSQAIGNSPLHF. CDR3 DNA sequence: TGTGCCAGCAGCTCACAGGCGATTGGGAATTCACCCCTCCACTTT.